These 17 T cell receptor beta chains were sequenced from one sample in a study of blood T cell repertoires in COVID-19. Assay used: immunoSEQ multiplex PCR; TCRdb lists only in-frame clones, some missing. The table has 130,000 to 150,000 clones, approximately 80% seen once. The sequenced material came from peripheral blood. The receptors come from a woman aged 80 or older with acute or convalescent COVID-19.

The chain employs TRBV6-2 or TRBV6-3 and TRBJ1-5; D ambiguous. V was shortened by 3 bases and J by 6 bases, with 15 bases between the two germline ends. Germline CDR1 and CDR2: MNHEY and SVGEGT. The CDR3 spans 15 residues. The CDR3 spells CASSYRGGSGQPQHF. The CDR3 DNA reads TGTGCCAGCAGTTATCGAGGAGGCTCAGGTCAGCCCCAGCATTTT.

J is TRBJ1-4 and V is TRBV4-2, with 7 bases that match TRBD1. The CDR3 sequence is 16 residues long. The germline CDR1 and CDR2 sequences are LGHNA and YNFKEQ. The V segment lost 2 bases and the J segment 0 bases; nucleotides outside the gene matches: 3. The CDR3 loop is CASSQRDSATNEKLFF. CDR3 DNA: TGTGCCAGCAGCCAAAGGGACAGCGCAACTAATGAAAAACTGTTTTTT.

V and J are TRBV6-7 and TRBJ1-1; 9 nucleotides match TRBD1. TRBV6-7 is designated an ORF whose function remains uncertain. The CDR3 length is 14 residues. Trimming took 5 bases from V and 3 from J; bases not matched to a gene: 4. The CDR3 sequence is CASSTDRGDTEAFF. The CDR3 DNA is TGTGCCAGCAGTACAGACAGGGGGGACACTGAAGCTTTCTTT.

CDR3 loop: CASTKGGQGSYNEQFF. The CDR3 DNA sequence: TGTGCCAGCACCAAAGGGGGACAGGGCTCCTACAATGAGCAGTTCTTC. The chain is built from TRBV27 and TRBJ2-1; 9 bases fit TRBD1. Per germline, CDR1 MNHEY and CDR2 SMNVEV (reference sequence). Losses at the gene ends were 7 bases for V and 0 bases for J; bases not matched to a gene: 7. The CDR3 runs to 16 residues.

This chain uses TRBV4-1 with TRBJ1-2; TRBD1 aligns across 10 bases. With 3 bases clipped from V and 7 bases from J, the junction kept 8 bases outside the gene matches. The CDR3 extends over 15 amino acids. Germline-derived CDR1 and CDR2 are MGHRA and YSYEKL. CDR3 DNA: TGCGCCAGCAGCCAGGTCTGGGACAGGGGTTTTGGCTACACCTTC. It codes for CASSQVWDRGFGYTF.

V gene TRBV5-6 combines with J gene TRBJ2-7; maybe TRBD1 (5 bases). Germline assignment: CDR1 SGHDT and CDR2 YYEEEE. The CDR3 has 13 residues. Trimming took 4 bases from V and 3 from J, leaving 11 bases between them. The chain's CDR3 is CASSQGSGYEQYF. DNA of the CDR3: TGTGCCAGCAGCCAGGGATCAGGCTACGAGCAGTACTTC.

V and J are TRBV11-2 and TRBJ2-5; TRBD1 aligns across 8 bases. The CDR3 is 15 amino acids. Trimming removed 0 bases from V and 5 bases from J; junction bases left unmatched: 5. Germline CDR1 and CDR2: SGHAT and FQNNGV. CDR3 region: CASSLESGQGETQYF. CDR3 DNA sequence: TGTGCCAGCAGCTTAGAGAGCGGACAGGGTGAGACCCAGTACTTC.

The gene calls are TRBV5-6 and TRBJ2-2, with TRBD1 matching 8 bases. CDR3 length: 16 amino acids. CDR1 SGHDT and CDR2 YYEEEE come from the germline V gene. Trimming removed 2 bases from V and 4 bases from J; junction bases left unmatched: 7. The CDR3 protein is CASSFPGGVGTGELFF. The CDR3 nucleotides are TGTGCCAGCAGCTTTCCAGGGGGCGTTGGCACCGGGGAGCTGTTTTTT.

This chain links TRBV7-2 with TRBJ1-5; 10 bases match TRBD1. The CDR3 runs 15 residues. The germline CDR1 and CDR2 sequences are SGHTA and FQGNSA. The V and J ends lost 6 bases and 7 bases, in that order; junction bases with no gene match: 9. The CDR3 protein is CASSDGQGVVQPQHF. In nucleotides, the CDR3 is TGTGCCAGCAGTGACGGACAGGGGGTCGTCCAGCCCCAGCATTTT.

This clone was seen a handful of times. The chain uses TRBV6-1 and TRBJ2-1, with a tentative D call TRBD1 (7 bases). Trimming took 3 bases from V and 1 from J, leaving 10 bases between them. CDR1 is MNHNS, CDR2 SASEGT, per germline. The CDR3 totals 15 residues. The CDR3 loop reads CASSDQGGSYNEQFF. In DNA, the CDR3 is TGTGCCAGCAGTGATCAGGGGGGATCCTACAATGAGCAGTTCTTC.

This sequence joins TRBV7-2 and TRBJ2-3, with TRBD1 matching over 8 bases. V was clipped by 1 base and J by 6 bases; unmatched bases: 9. The germline V gene encodes CDR1 SGHTA and CDR2 FQGNSA. The CDR3 runs to 16 residues. For the CDR3, the DNA is TGTGCCAGCAGCTTAGTAGGGACAGGTCCCCTGGATACGCAGTATTTT. Its translation: CASSLVGTGPLDTQYF.

This chain links TRBV7-6 with TRBJ2-5; perhaps TRBD2 as D (5 bases). CDR3 length: 13 residues. Deletions cut 1 base from V and 5 bases from J, with 8 bases between. Germline loops: CDR1 SGHVS, CDR2 FNYEAQ. The CDR3 DNA follows: TGTGCCAGCAGCTTAGGAGGGCTCGAGACCCAGTACTTC. Protein product: CASSLGGLETQYF.

This chain joins TRBV5-6 and TRBJ2-2, with D perhaps TRBD2 (5 bases). The germline gives CDR1 SGHDT, CDR2 YYEEEE. Trimming pared 3 bases from V and 0 bases from J, leaving 6 bases between. The CDR3 is 14 amino acids. CDR3 amino acids: CASSSGTNTGELFF. CDR3 nucleotide sequence: TGTGCCAGCAGCTCCGGGACGAACACCGGGGAGCTGTTTTTT.

The J gene is TRBJ1-1, the V gene TRBV30; 9 positions agree with TRBD1. Germline V gene data show CDR1 as GTSNPN and CDR2 as SVGIG (reference sequence). The CDR3 has 14 residues. Trimming at V came to 2 bases and at J to 5 bases, leaving 6 bases not matched to a gene. The DNA for the CDR3 is TGTGCCTGGAGTAACAGGGGGCGCGGGACTGAAGCTTTCTTT. Encoded protein: CAWSNRGRGTEAFF.

The chain combines TRBV18 with TRBJ1-6; TRBD1 might be the D (6 bases). Trimming removed 2 bases at V and 14 bases at J, with 19 bases between. Germline V gene sequence: CDR1 KGHSH, CDR2 LQKENI. There are 15 residues in the CDR3. The chain's CDR3 is CASSPNGEVQGTLHF. CDR3 nucleotides: TGTGCCAGCTCACCAAACGGAGAAGTTCAGGGGACCCTCCACTTT.

In DNA, the CDR3 is TGTGCCAGCAGCTTAGAGGGGACAGGGAATTCACCCCTCCACTTT. Protein product: CASSLEGTGNSPLHF. This rearrangement joins TRBV7-9 to TRBJ1-6, with 9 positions matching TRBD1. This CDR3 is built from 15 residues. J lost 7 bases, V lost 1 base, and 2 bases had no gene match. In germline, CDR1 is SEHNR, CDR2 FQNEAQ (reference sequence).

This clone appeared a single time. The chain combines TRBV5-1 with TRBJ2-2; D is unclear. CDR1 and CDR2 (germline): SGHRS, YFSETQ. V lost 4 bases, J lost 4 bases, and 8 bases lay in between. The CDR3 runs 13 residues. The CDR3 nucleotides read TGCGCCAGCAGCGCACAATTCACCGGGGAGCTGTTTTTT. It encodes CASSAQFTGELFF.